This entry lists 32 T cell receptor beta chains sequenced from one sample in a study of blood T cell repertoires in COVID-19. The table came from immunoSEQ multiplex PCR; TCRdb's copy has only in-frame clones and leaves some out. The table lists about 80,000 clones, around four fifths of them singletons, with roughly 9% in the top ten. The sample consisted of peripheral blood. All receptors come from a human donor in a cohort sampled during active COVID-19.

This chain joins TRBV5-4 and TRBJ2-1, with D possibly matching TRBD2 (7 bases). The V gene lost 0 bases and the J gene lost 9 bases, with 13 bases spanning the gap. The V gene's germline CDR1 is SGHNT and CDR2 YYREEE (reference sequence). This CDR3 comprises 14 residues. The CDR3 reads CASSLAFGGLEQFF. The CDR3 nucleotides read TGTGCCAGCAGCTTGGCCTTCGGGGGGCTTGAGCAGTTCTTC.

CDR3 coding DNA: TGTGCCACCAGTGAGACAGCAACTAATGAAAAACTGTTTTTT. Protein sequence: CATSETATNEKLFF. The chain has TRBV24-1 and TRBJ1-4, with D maybe TRBD1 (5 bases). V lost 4 bases to trimming and J lost 0 bases, with 5 bases between them. The germline CDR1 and CDR2 sequences are KGHDR and SFDVKD. The CDR3 contains 14 residues.

The genes are TRBV28 and TRBJ2-4, with 8 nucleotides matching TRBD1. The V and J ends lost 6 bases and 0 bases, in that order; junction bases with no gene match: 1. CDR3 length equals 14 residues. Germline-derived CDR1 and CDR2 are MDHEN and SYDVKM. In nucleotides, the CDR3 is TGTGCCAGCAGGACAGGGGTAGCCAAAAACATTCAGTACTTC. Translation: CASRTGVAKNIQYF.

This clone showed up just once. The V call is TRBV28, the J call TRBJ1-2; 7 positions agree with TRBD1. Germline lookup yields CDR1 MDHEN and CDR2 SYDVKM. The J segment lost 5 bases and the V segment lost 3 bases, leaving 6 bases of the junction unmatched. The CDR3 sequence is 14 residues long. Here the CDR3 DNA reads TGTGCCAGCAGTTTTTCGGACAGGAAATATGGCTACACCTTC. It specifies CASSFSDRKYGYTF.

This clone was seen only once. This chain connects TRBV19 to TRBJ2-3; no reliable D call. V was shortened by 4 bases and J by 1 base, with 6 bases between the two germline ends. Per the germline V gene, CDR1 is LNHDA and CDR2 is SQIVND (reference sequence). This CDR3 is 13 amino acids long. The CDR3 is CASSTGRTDTQYF. CDR3 DNA sequence: TGTGCCAGTAGTACAGGCCGCACAGATACGCAGTATTTT. The entire variable domain, with the rest obtained from reference TRBV19 and TRBJ2-3, is as follows: DGGITQSPKYLFRKEGQNVTLSCEQNLNHDAMYWYRQDPGQGLRLIYYSQIVNDFQKGDIAEGYSVSREKKESFPLTVTSAQKNPTAFYLCASSTGRTDTQYFGPGTRLTVL.

The chain links TRBV7-6 to TRBJ2-1, with 13 positions matching TRBD2. CDR1 is SGHVS, CDR2 FNYEAQ, per germline. CDR3 length equals 17 residues. J gave up 4 bases and V 4 bases, and 7 bases lay outside the gene matches. CDR3 sequence: CASSSRLAGGLYNEQFF. CDR3 DNA sequence: TGTGCCAGCAGCTCGAGACTAGCGGGGGGCCTATACAATGAGCAGTTCTTC. The full variable domain, its missing parts supplied by reference TRBV7-6 and TRBJ2-1, is GAGVSQSPRYKVTKRGQDVALRCDPISGHVSLYWYRQALGQGPEFLTYFNYEAQQDKSGLPNDRFSAERPEGSISTLTIQRTEQRDSAMYRCASSSRLAGGLYNEQFFGPGTRLTVL.

Regarding this clone: At one end, the junction sequence differs from germline, possibly due to a read error. The CDR3 sequence is CASSLAGASHEQYF. The CDR3 coding sequence is TGTGCCAGCAGTTTAGCGGGAGCATCCCACGAGCAGTACTTC. This sequence joins TRBV7-9 and TRBJ2-7, with 9 bases matching TRBD2. The CDR3 length is 14 residues. Per germline, CDR1 SEHNR and CDR2 FQNEAQ (reference sequence).

This sequence joins TRBV10-3 and TRBJ1-2; weak D call: TRBD1 (5 bases). This CDR3 is 13 amino acids long. The germline V and J ends were trimmed by 2 bases and 8 bases, with 12 bases remaining between them. The germline gives CDR1 ENHRY, CDR2 SYGVKD. The CDR3 loop is CAISEAGHNGYTF. CDR3 sequence (DNA): TGTGCCATCAGTGAGGCAGGACACAACGGCTACACCTTC.

This clone was seen only a few times. The chain recombines TRBV28 with TRBJ1-1, with TRBD1 as a possible D gene (6 bases). V lost 4 bases to trimming and J lost 3 bases, with 12 bases between them. Looked up from germline, CDR1 is MDHEN and CDR2 is SYDVKM. The CDR3 is made up of 14 amino acids. The chain's CDR3 is CASSSPGQYTEAFF. CDR3 coding DNA: TGTGCCAGCAGTTCACCTGGACAGTACACTGAAGCTTTCTTT.

This chain links TRBV7-2 with TRBJ2-2; possibly TRBD2 for D (5 bases). Trimming shortened V by 5 bases and J by 2 bases, and 9 bases separated the two germline ends. The germline V gene has CDR1 SGHTA and CDR2 FQGNSA. The CDR3 is 14 amino acids. CDR3 bases: TGTGCCAGCAGCGGAGGCCAAAACACCGGGGAGCTGTTTTTT. Translation gives CASSGGQNTGELFF.

J is TRBJ2-1 and V is TRBV27; D is unresolved. From germline, CDR1 is MNHEY and CDR2 SMNVEV (reference sequence). The ends were cut back, 5 bases at V and 16 bases at J, with 21 bases in the middle. The CDR3 has 13 amino acids. The CDR3 loop is CASSVPRAARVFF. CDR3 in DNA: TGTGCCAGCAGTGTACCACGAGCCGCCCGGGTCTTCTTC.

The genes are TRBV11-3 and TRBJ2-1, with 8 bases identical to TRBD2. The CDR3 contains 14 residues. The trim removed 5 bases at V and 9 bases at J, leaving 9 bases unmatched. CDR1 SGHNT and CDR2 YENEEA come from the germline V gene. CDR3 sequence (DNA): TGTGCCAGCAGCCTCCCCGGGGGGGCGGGTGAGCAGTTCTTC. This encodes CASSLPGGAGEQFF.

The J gene is TRBJ2-3, the V gene TRBV2; 9 bases align to TRBD1. V lost 7 bases and J lost 3; bases outside the gene matches: 8. The V gene's germline CDR1 is SNHLY and CDR2 FYNNEI. The CDR3 loop spans 15 amino acids. The CDR3 sequence is CASNFRTGVTDTQYF. For the CDR3, the DNA is TGTGCCAGCAATTTCAGGACAGGGGTTACAGATACGCAGTATTTT.

This clone has more than one count but fewer than ten. J is TRBJ1-5 and V is TRBV7-8, with 11 nucleotides matching TRBD1. The V gene end was trimmed by 4 bases and the J gene end by 10 bases; junction bases not matched to a gene: 6. The CDR3 runs to 14 residues. CDR1 and CDR2 (germline): SGHVS, FQNEAQ. CDR3 in amino acids: CASSYGQGAQPQHF. As DNA, the CDR3 is TGTGCCAGCAGCTACGGACAGGGGGCCCAACCCCAGCATTTT.

This clone appeared once. The V gene is TRBV14, the J gene TRBJ1-1; D remains unclear. Germline V lookup: CDR1 SGHDN, CDR2 FVKESK. The length of the CDR3 is 14 residues. Trimming cost V 1 base and J 2 bases, with 8 bases left between them. The CDR3 coding sequence is TGTGCCAGCAGCCAAGGAGGTAGCAACACTGAAGCTTTCTTT. Translated, it gives CASSQGGSNTEAFF.

This clone was found a few times. The chain couples TRBV13 to TRBJ2-3; 12 nucleotides agree with TRBD2. Trimming took 5 bases from V and 3 from J; bases not matched to a gene: 6. The CDR3 loop spans 16 amino acids. CDR1 is PRHDT and CDR2 is FYEKMQ in the germline V gene (reference sequence). For the CDR3, the DNA is TGTGCCAGCAGCACCTCTAGCGGGGGGGGGACAGATACGCAGTATTTT. As protein: CASSTSSGGGTDTQYF.

With respect to this clone: Relative to the germline gene, one junction end is altered; a read error may explain this. The V gene is TRBV2, the J gene TRBJ1-1; D not resolved. There are 14 residues in the CDR3. Germline assignment: CDR1 SNHLY and CDR2 FYNNEI. The CDR3 region is CASSQAIMNTEAFF. As DNA, the CDR3 is TGTGCCAGCAGTCAAGCCATCATGAACACTGAAGCTTTCTTT.

The chain uses TRBV7-9 and TRBJ2-1; TRBD2 might be the D (6 bases). V gave up 5 bases and J gave up 7 bases, with 21 bases separating them. The CDR3 consists of 16 residues. The V gene's germline CDR1 is SEHNR and CDR2 FQNEAQ (reference sequence). CDR3 sequence: CASSPQGGAGRNEQFF. In nucleotides, the CDR3 is TGTGCCAGCAGCCCCCAAGGTGGCGCAGGGAGGAATGAGCAGTTCTTC. Full variable domain (outside the CDR3, taken from reference TRBV7-9 and TRBJ2-1): DTGVSQNPRHKITKRGQNVTFRCDPISEHNRLYWYRQTLGQGPEFLTYFQNEAQLEKSRLLSDRFSAERPKGSFSTLEIQRTEQGDSAMYLCASSPQGGAGRNEQFFGPGTRLTVL.

This rearrangement joins TRBV7-6 to TRBJ1-4, with D possibly being TRBD1 (6 bases). The CDR3 loop spans 16 amino acids. The germline V and J ends were trimmed by 2 bases and 1 base, with 11 bases remaining between them. The germline V gene has CDR1 SGHVS and CDR2 FNYEAQ. CDR3 loop: CASSLQTGLTNEKLFF. The CDR3 DNA is TGTGCCAGCAGCTTACAGACAGGCTTAACTAATGAAAAACTGTTTTTT.

The V call is TRBV11-2, the J call TRBJ2-3, with D uncertain. V lost 2 bases and J 2 bases, leaving 8 bases between the germline ends. The CDR3 sequence is 14 residues long. CDR1 SGHAT and CDR2 FQNNGV come from the germline V gene. The CDR3 reads CASSLLRYTDTQYF. The CDR3 region has the DNA TGTGCCAGCAGCTTACTTAGATACACAGATACGCAGTATTTT.

CDR3 in amino acids: CASSQGRWTYGYTF. Written as DNA, the CDR3 is TGCGCCAGCAGCCAAGGGCGCTGGACTTATGGCTACACCTTC. The rearrangement uses TRBV4-1 and TRBJ1-2; D not resolved. In germline, CDR1 is MGHRA, CDR2 YSYEKL. Trimming stripped 1 base from V and 5 bases from J, with 11 bases between. This CDR3 is built from 14 residues.

The chain recombines TRBV7-2 with TRBJ1-6, with 7 bases fitting TRBD1. Germline CDR1 and CDR2: SGHTA and FQGNSA. The CDR3 sequence is 19 residues long. The trim removed 2 bases at V and 0 bases at J, leaving 10 bases unmatched. The CDR3 DNA sequence: TGTGCCAGCAGCTTAATAGGACAGGTTGGGAGCTCCTATAATTCACCCCTCCACTTT. It encodes CASSLIGQVGSSYNSPLHF.

V and J are TRBV11-2 and TRBJ2-3, with 9 bases that match TRBD2. V was clipped by 5 bases and J by 8 bases; unmatched bases: 14. Germline V gene sequence: CDR1 SGHAT, CDR2 FQNNGV. This CDR3 is 16 amino acids long. CDR3 loop: CASSPWRGGLSGTQYF. Here the CDR3 DNA reads TGTGCCAGCAGCCCGTGGCGGGGGGGCCTCTCTGGTACGCAGTATTTT.

This clone has only one observation. V usage is TRBV18 and J usage is TRBJ2-5; tentatively, D is TRBD2 (6 bases). Trimming removed 1 base from V and 5 bases from J, with 17 bases in between. CDR3 length: 16 amino acids. CDR1 and CDR2 (germline): KGHSH, LQKENI. This chain's CDR3 is CASSPRGGVPQETQYF. The CDR3 DNA reads as TGTGCCAGCTCACCACGAGGCGGGGTCCCGCAGGAGACCCAGTACTTC.

This clone was found a few times. This chain joins TRBV5-1 and TRBJ2-7; possibly TRBD1 for D (5 bases). V lost 1 base and J 0 bases, leaving 14 bases between the germline ends. The CDR3 has 16 residues. Germline CDR1 SGHRS, CDR2 YFSETQ. CDR3 residues: CASSLFRQGSSYEQYF. For the CDR3, the DNA is TGCGCCAGCAGCTTGTTTCGCCAGGGAAGCTCCTACGAGCAGTACTTC.

This clone was seen once. V and J are TRBV9 and TRBJ1-2; tentatively, D is TRBD1 (5 bases). Trimming removed 3 bases at V and 12 bases at J, with 21 bases between. The CDR3 length is 14 residues. Per the germline V gene, CDR1 is SGDLS and CDR2 is YYNGEE. CDR3 in amino acids: CASSASGTGGVHTF. The CDR3 DNA follows: TGTGCCAGCAGCGCCTCTGGGACGGGGGGGGTCCACACCTTC.

The rearrangement uses TRBV5-4 and TRBJ2-5; TRBD2 matches at 14 bases. Germline V gene data show CDR1 as SGHNT and CDR2 as YYREEE (reference sequence). This CDR3 comprises 15 residues. The V segment lost 0 bases and the J segment 9 bases; nucleotides outside the gene matches: 4. Here the CDR3 DNA reads TGTGCCAGCAGCTTGGCCGGGACTAGCGGGAGTGCCCAGTACTTC. This encodes CASSLAGTSGSAQYF. Together with reference TRBV5-4 and TRBJ2-5, the CDR3 gives the full variable domain: ETGVTQSPTHLIKTRGQQVTLRCSSQSGHNTVSWYQQALGQGPQFIFQYYREEENGRGNFPPRFSGLQFPNYSSELNVNALELDDSALYLCASSLAGTSGSAQYFGPGTRLLVL.

This chain joins TRBV4-2 and TRBJ2-7; a weak D match, TRBD1 (6 bases). The CDR3 sequence is 13 residues long. Trimming left V 5 bases short and J 0 bases short, with 8 bases between. Germline V gene lookup returns CDR1 LGHNA and CDR2 YNFKEQ. CDR3 DNA: TGTGCCAGCAGCGACAGGAGCTCCTACGAGCAGTACTTC. Its translation: CASSDRSSYEQYF.

In its sample, this clone was seen once. The chain combines TRBV2 with TRBJ1-2, with TRBD1 matching 10 bases. This CDR3 comprises 16 residues. CDR1 is SNHLY, CDR2 FYNNEI, per germline. V gave up 11 bases and J gave up 2 bases; unmatched junction bases: 14. The CDR3 spells CALLKRQGARNYGYTF. CDR3 coding DNA: TGTGCCCTACTAAAGAGACAGGGGGCGCGAAACTATGGCTACACCTTC.

This clone was detected once. This rearrangement joins TRBV6-5 to TRBJ2-5, with 7 bases matching TRBD1. Trimming at V came to 7 bases and at J to 3 bases, leaving 5 bases not matched to a gene. Germline V CDR1 and CDR2: MNHEY, SVGAGI. The CDR3 is made up of 13 amino acids. The CDR3 sequence is CASTSRGKETQYF. CDR3 DNA: TGTGCCAGCACATCCAGGGGGAAAGAGACCCAGTACTTC.

The chain couples TRBV5-4 to TRBJ2-5; 12 nucleotides line up with TRBD2. V gave up 1 base and J gave up 5 bases; unmatched junction bases: 12. CDR3 length equals 18 residues. Germline CDR1 and CDR2: SGHNT and YYREEE (reference sequence). In nucleotides, the CDR3 is TGTGCCAGCAGCTTGTTCGCCCAACTAGCGGGAGGAGAGGAGACCCAGTACTTC. Residues: CASSLFAQLAGGEETQYF.

The chain carries TRBV9 and TRBJ1-1; perhaps TRBD1 as D (6 bases). Germline CDR1 SGDLS, CDR2 YYNGEE. The CDR3 consists of 13 residues. V was trimmed by 3 bases and J by 6 bases, leaving 12 bases between them. This CDR3 reads CASSGEGGPEAFF. Here the CDR3 DNA reads TGTGCCAGCAGCGGGGAGGGGGGACCTGAAGCTTTCTTT.